This entry describes one TCR beta chain. The CDR3 covers 13 residues. V lost 4 bases, J lost 4 bases, and 11 bases lay in between. Germline CDR1 is SGHRS and CDR2 is YFSETQ. Use of 60 Vbeta and 13 Jbeta primers characterized the PCR. Assay used: immunoSEQ multiplex PCR; TCRdb lists only in-frame clones, some missing. The sample lists over 100,000 clones; approximately 69% were seen once. This record belongs to a study of cytomegalovirus exposure and HLA in healthy donors. The TCR comes from a man aged 40-49 years in good health and CMV-seropositive. The sequenced sample consisted of PBMCs. The J gene is TRBJ1-2, the V gene TRBV5-1, with unresolved D. Here the CDR3 reads CASSPQDIYGYTF. In DNA, the CDR3 is TGCGCCAGCAGCCCCCAGGATATCTATGGCTACACCTTC.